This T cell receptor beta chain appears in the sequencing data of a study of blood T cell repertoires in COVID-19. Germline values: CDR1 SGHRS, CDR2 YFSETQ. This CDR3 comprises 15 residues. V lost 4 bases, J lost 0 bases, and 13 bases lay in between. Authors' methods: From reference gene primer amplification, estimates of nucleated cell counts were derived. Only in-frame clones appear in the TCRdb table, and some are missing; sequencing was by immunoSEQ multiplex PCR. Clone size and V and J calls were adopted from that table, with D and trimming inferred from the DNA. The sample has approximately 260,000 clones, 80% to 85% seen once.

The chain has TRBV5-1 and TRBJ1-2, with a tentative D call TRBD1 (5 bases). This receptor was obtained from a woman aged 60-70 years with active or convalescent COVID-19. The sample taken for sequencing was peripheral blood. CDR3 protein: CASSRRGDANYGYTF. CDR3 coding DNA: TGCGCCAGCAGCCGGCGGGGGGACGCTAACTATGGCTACACCTTC.